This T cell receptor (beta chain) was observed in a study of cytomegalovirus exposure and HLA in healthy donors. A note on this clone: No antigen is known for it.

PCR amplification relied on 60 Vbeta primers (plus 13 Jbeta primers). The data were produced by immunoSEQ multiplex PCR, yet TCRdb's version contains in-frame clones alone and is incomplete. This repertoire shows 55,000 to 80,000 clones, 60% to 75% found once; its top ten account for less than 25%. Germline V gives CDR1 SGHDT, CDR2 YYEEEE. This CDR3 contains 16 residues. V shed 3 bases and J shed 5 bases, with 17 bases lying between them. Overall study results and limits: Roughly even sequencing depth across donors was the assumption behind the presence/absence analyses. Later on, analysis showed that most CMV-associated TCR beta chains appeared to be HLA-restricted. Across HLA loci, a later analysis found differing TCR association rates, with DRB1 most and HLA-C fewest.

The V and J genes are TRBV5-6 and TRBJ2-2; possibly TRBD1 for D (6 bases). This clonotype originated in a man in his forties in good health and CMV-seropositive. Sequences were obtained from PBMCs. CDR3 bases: TGTGCCAGCAGCTCCAGGACAGCCTTTGAAACCGGGGAGCTGTTTTTT. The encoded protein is CASSSRTAFETGELFF.